The TCR beta chain under discussion was sequenced for a study of CXCR3-negative and CXCR3-positive naive CD8 T cells. Carrying UMI labels, the TRB cDNA libraries were prepared through 5' RACE. From the 5' RACE reads, TCRdb lists one entry per CDR3 protein and no DNA. This sample contains under 45,000 distinct CDR3 sequences. Germline V gene data show CDR1 as SGDLS and CDR2 as YYNGEE. This CDR3 has 16 amino acids. The specimen was memory CD8+ T cells from blood. The receptor was isolated from a human donor in good health. Some clones in this sample may be carry-over from other donors' samples. The chain uses TRBV9 and TRBJ1-6; absent DNA, TCRdb's TRBD1 call cannot be checked. This CDR3 reads CASSEGTVTYNSPLHF.